This T cell receptor beta chain was retrieved from a study of T cell changes during pregnancy in multiple sclerosis. The CDR3 extends over 14 amino acids. Looked up from germline, CDR1 is MNHEY and CDR2 is SVGAGI. Trimming removed 4 bases from V and 8 bases from J, with 17 bases in between. Some clones are missing from TCRdb's copy, which holds only in-frame ones; the method was immunoSEQ multiplex PCR. The table includes over 65,000 clones, more than 85% detected once. The rearrangement joins TRBV6-5 to TRBJ1-2; unclear D gene. The TCR was taken from a female donor in good health, enrolled as a control in a pregnancy study. The sample consisted of peripheral blood, taken in the first trimester of pregnancy. CDR3 DNA: TGTGCCAGCAGTTCCCAGGATATGATGTGGGGCTACACCTTC. It specifies CASSSQDMMWGYTF.